This T cell receptor beta chain came from a study of neurological immune-mediated disorders. A total of 2 million PBMCs stored at -80 degrees C provided the unsorted libraries. Findings and limits, study-wide: Phylogenetic grouping assigned the repertoires of 18 of 34 multiple sclerosis patients to a single related-CDR3 cluster, which may represent a signature.

Trimming removed 5 bases from V and 1 base from J, with 14 bases in between. CDR3 length equals 14 residues. From germline, CDR1 is DFQATT and CDR2 SNEGSKA (reference sequence). This clonotype showed up many times. Its antigen is undetermined. cDNA synthesis was performed by 5'RACE with 10-nucleotide random UMIs. TCRdb re-called the 5' RACE reads with MiXCR, one entry per CDR3 protein. The top ten hold 7.4% of the sample, which has about 74,000 distinct CDR3 sequences, roughly 5.6% seen once. The sequenced material came from PBMCs. This chain joins TRBV20-1 and TRBJ1-1; D may be TRBD1 (6 bases). The TCR was taken from a man aged 18 to 30 with multiple sclerosis. In DNA, the CDR3 is TGCAGTGCTTTACAGGGTGGGTCGAACACTGAAGCTTTCTTT. It translates to CSALQGGSNTEAFF.